Sequencing of this T cell receptor (beta chain) was carried out in a study of identical twins. This CDR3 is built from 15 residues. In germline, CDR1 is MNHEY, CDR2 SMNVEV (reference sequence). With V trimmed by 9 bases and J by 3 bases, 13 bases remained unmatched. From the 5' RACE reads, TCRdb called clonotypes with MiXCR, one entry per CDR3 protein. This sample has 700,000 to 950,000 distinct CDR3 sequences, with roughly 12% found just once. This sample was also put to use in a study of yellow fever vaccine responses in identical twins.

The V and J genes are TRBV27 and TRBJ2-7; 8 bases align to TRBD1. Sequenced: PBMCs. The source is a young woman in good health. The CDR3 nucleotides are TGTGCCAGTAGACAGGGGACAGTTCTGGGCTACGAGCAGTACTTC. As protein: CASRQGTVLGYEQYF.